This is a list of T cell receptor beta chains from one sample in a study of cytomegalovirus exposure and HLA in healthy donors. Data came from immunoSEQ multiplex PCR; TCRdb stores just in-frame clones and leaves some out. The sample consists of a few hundred thousand clones, approximately 88% of them appearing once. Sequencing was performed on PBMCs. The receptors were sampled from a man aged 30 to 45 in good health and CMV-seronegative. CDR3s include the opening cysteine and the closing phenylalanine or tryptophan. D genes are given only for firm matches. The listing skips clone size in some rows; elsewhere it reads once, few, many or a size class.

abundance: .; len: 14; d_gene: .; v_gene: TRBV7-2; j_gene: TRBJ2-7; CDR3nt: TGTGCCAGCAGCCCCCAGGGCTATTCCTACGAGCAGTACTTC; CDR3aa: CASSPQGYSYEQYF
abundance: .; len: 16; d_gene: .; v_gene: TRBV12-5; j_gene: TRBJ2-3; CDR3nt: TGTGCTAGTGGTTTGGTACGAGAGGCATTAGACGATACGCAGTATTTT; CDR3aa: CASGLVREALDDTQYF
abundance: once; len: 14; d_gene: TRBD1; v_gene: TRBV5-1; j_gene: TRBJ2-7; CDR3nt: TGCGCCAGCAACTGGGCAGGGGGCGCGAACGAGCAGTACTTC; CDR3aa: CASNWAGGANEQYF
abundance: .; len: 13; d_gene: TRBD1; v_gene: TRBV7-2; j_gene: TRBJ2-7; CDR3nt: TGTGCCAGCAGCTTAGGACAGGGCAACGAGCAGTACTTC; CDR3aa: CASSLGQGNEQYF
abundance: .; len: 16; d_gene: TRBD2; v_gene: TRBV7-2; j_gene: TRBJ2-3; CDR3nt: TGTGCCAGCAGCCGGGGTGCTAGCGGGGGAGGAGATACGCAGTATTTT; CDR3aa: CASSRGASGGGDTQYF
abundance: .; len: 14; d_gene: TRBD1; v_gene: TRBV4-1; j_gene: TRBJ2-5; CDR3nt: TGCGCCAGCAGCCGAGAGACAGGGGAAGAGACCCAGTACTTC; CDR3aa: CASSRETGEETQYF
abundance: once; len: 12; d_gene: .; v_gene: TRBV6-6; j_gene: TRBJ2-7; CDR3nt: TGTGCCAGCAGTCTCTCTTTCTACGAGCAGTACTTC; CDR3aa: CASSLSFYEQYF
abundance: .; len: 13; d_gene: .; v_gene: TRBV28; j_gene: TRBJ1-2; CDR3nt: TGTGCCACCCACCTAGGGGTAATCTATGGCTACACCTTC; CDR3aa: CATHLGVIYGYTF
abundance: .; len: 14; d_gene: .; v_gene: TRBV2; j_gene: TRBJ2-3; CDR3nt: TGTGCCAGCAGTCCGGTCTTACGCACAGATACGCAGTATTTT; CDR3aa: CASSPVLRTDTQYF
abundance: once; len: 15; d_gene: TRBD1; v_gene: TRBV6-1; j_gene: TRBJ1-1; CDR3nt: TGTGCCAGCAGTGAAGCGGGGACAGGGGGCACTGAAGCTTTCTTT; CDR3aa: CASSEAGTGGTEAFF
abundance: .; len: 16; d_gene: .; v_gene: TRBV5-1; j_gene: TRBJ2-1; CDR3nt: TGCGCCAGCAGCTTGGGTTCAGGCTCGGATTACAATGAGCAGTTCTTC; CDR3aa: CASSLGSGSDYNEQFF
abundance: .; len: 16; d_gene: .; v_gene: TRBV18; j_gene: TRBJ2-3; CDR3nt: TGTGCCAGCTCACCACTACCTACAGGGGAGGCAGATACGCAGTATTTT; CDR3aa: CASSPLPTGEADTQYF
abundance: .; len: 14; d_gene: .; v_gene: TRBV28; j_gene: TRBJ1-5; CDR3nt: TGTGCCAGCAGTTTTGGGACTGAGAATCAGCCCCAGCATTTT; CDR3aa: CASSFGTENQPQHF
abundance: .; len: 13; d_gene: TRBD1; v_gene: TRBV27; j_gene: TRBJ2-7; CDR3nt: TGTGCCAGCAGTCCAACAGGGGCCCACGAGCAGTACTTC; CDR3aa: CASSPTGAHEQYF
abundance: .; len: 15; d_gene: .; v_gene: TRBV7-2; j_gene: TRBJ1-5; CDR3nt: TGTGCCAGCAGCCCCGGTCCCGATAGCAATCAGCCCCAGCATTTT; CDR3aa: CASSPGPDSNQPQHF
abundance: .; len: 15; d_gene: .; v_gene: TRBV9; j_gene: TRBJ2-3; CDR3nt: TGTGCCAGCAGCGGACGTGCGGGGGCCTCAGATACGCAGTATTTT; CDR3aa: CASSGRAGASDTQYF
abundance: .; len: 14; d_gene: .; v_gene: TRBV12-5; j_gene: TRBJ1-1; CDR3nt: TGTGCTAGTGGCGGGGGGGTCGGAAACACTGAAGCTTTCTTT; CDR3aa: CASGGGVGNTEAFF
abundance: .; len: 12; d_gene: .; v_gene: TRBV11-3; j_gene: TRBJ1-2; CDR3nt: TGTGCCAGCAGCTCGTCTAACTATGGCTACACCTTC; CDR3aa: CASSSSNYGYTF
abundance: few; len: 16; d_gene: .; v_gene: TRBV4-2; j_gene: TRBJ2-3; CDR3nt: TGTGCCAGCAGCCAAGAGGCAGCGGAGGGCACAGATACGCAGTATTTT; CDR3aa: CASSQEAAEGTDTQYF
abundance: .; len: 13; d_gene: .; v_gene: TRBV7-9; j_gene: TRBJ2-1; CDR3nt: TGTGCCAGCAGCTCGGGACTTAAAGGGGAGCAGTTCTTC; CDR3aa: CASSSGLKGEQFF
abundance: .; len: 16; d_gene: TRBD1; v_gene: TRBV5-5; j_gene: TRBJ2-7; CDR3nt: TGTGCCAGCAGCTCGCGGACAGGGTGGTTCTCCTACGAGCAGTACTTC; CDR3aa: CASSSRTGWFSYEQYF
abundance: .; len: 15; d_gene: TRBD1; v_gene: TRBV9; j_gene: TRBJ2-3; CDR3nt: TGTGCCAGCAGCGAGGGAGAGGGGGCCATGGATACGCAGTATTTT; CDR3aa: CASSEGEGAMDTQYF
abundance: .; len: 15; d_gene: TRBD1; v_gene: TRBV15; j_gene: TRBJ2-7; CDR3nt: TGTGCCACCAGCAGAGATGGGGGACAGTCCTACGAGCAGTACTTC; CDR3aa: CATSRDGGQSYEQYF
abundance: .; len: 16; d_gene: .; v_gene: TRBV15; j_gene: TRBJ1-3; CDR3nt: TGTGCCACCAGCGGGGGGAAGGGGATGTCTGGAAACACCATATATTTT; CDR3aa: CATSGGKGMSGNTIYF
abundance: .; len: 14; d_gene: TRBD1; v_gene: TRBV6-5; j_gene: TRBJ1-5; CDR3nt: TGTGCCAGCAGTTACAGACAGGGACGTCAGCCCCAGCATTTT; CDR3aa: CASSYRQGRQPQHF
abundance: .; len: 13; d_gene: TRBD1; v_gene: TRBV5-1; j_gene: TRBJ1-2; CDR3nt: TGCGCCAGCAGCACGGGACAGCGCTATGGCTACACCTTC; CDR3aa: CASSTGQRYGYTF
abundance: .; len: 14; d_gene: .; v_gene: TRBV19; j_gene: TRBJ2-7; CDR3nt: TGTGCCAGTAGTGTGATGACAGGAAACTACGAGCAGTACTTC; CDR3aa: CASSVMTGNYEQYF
abundance: .; len: 16; d_gene: TRBD1; v_gene: TRBV29-1; j_gene: TRBJ2-7; CDR3nt: TGCAGCGCCCCAACCGCCGGGACAGGGCTCTCCTACGAGCAGTACTTC; CDR3aa: CSAPTAGTGLSYEQYF
abundance: .; len: 16; d_gene: TRBD1; v_gene: TRBV19; j_gene: TRBJ2-7; CDR3nt: TGTGCCAGTAGCTTATATGGCGGGGACAGGGTCTACGAGCAGTACTTC; CDR3aa: CASSLYGGDRVYEQYF
abundance: .; len: 13; d_gene: .; v_gene: TRBV27; j_gene: TRBJ1-6; CDR3nt: TGTGCCAGCAGTTTAGATCGGAATTCACCCCTCCACTTT; CDR3aa: CASSLDRNSPLHF
abundance: .; len: 15; d_gene: TRBD1; v_gene: TRBV5-6; j_gene: TRBJ1-1; CDR3nt: TGTGCCAGCAGCTTGGGGGGACAGGGCCCTCCTGAAGCTTTCTTT; CDR3aa: CASSLGGQGPPEAFF
abundance: .; len: 16; d_gene: .; v_gene: TRBV4-1; j_gene: TRBJ2-2; CDR3nt: TGCGCCAGCAGCCAACCGGGGGTTACTAACACCGGGGAGCTGTTTTTT; CDR3aa: CASSQPGVTNTGELFF
abundance: .; len: 15; d_gene: .; v_gene: TRBV9; j_gene: TRBJ2-2; CDR3nt: TGTGCCAGCAGCCCGAGCCCGGGTAACACCGGGGAGCTGTTTTTT; CDR3aa: CASSPSPGNTGELFF
abundance: .; len: 14; d_gene: .; v_gene: TRBV18; j_gene: TRBJ2-3; CDR3nt: TGTGCCAGCTCACTACTAGCTAGCACAGATACGCAGTATTTT; CDR3aa: CASSLLASTDTQYF
abundance: .; len: 13; d_gene: TRBD1; v_gene: TRBV6-1; j_gene: TRBJ1-2; CDR3nt: TGTGCCAGCAGTGAGAGACAGGGCTGGGGCTACACCTTC; CDR3aa: CASSERQGWGYTF
abundance: .; len: 15; d_gene: TRBD2; v_gene: TRBV6-5; j_gene: TRBJ2-1; CDR3nt: TGTGCCAGCACTCAACTAGCGGGACTTCTCAATGAGCAGTTCTTC; CDR3aa: CASTQLAGLLNEQFF
abundance: .; len: 15; d_gene: TRBD1; v_gene: TRBV6-1; j_gene: TRBJ1-4; CDR3nt: TGTGCCAGCTTAAACAGGGGAGGAACTAATGAAAAACTGTTTTTT; CDR3aa: CASLNRGGTNEKLFF
abundance: .; len: 14; d_gene: TRBD2; v_gene: TRBV7-9; j_gene: TRBJ2-1; CDR3nt: TGTGCCAGCAGCTTACAAGCGGGAAACAATGAGCAGTTCTTC; CDR3aa: CASSLQAGNNEQFF
abundance: .; len: 15; d_gene: .; v_gene: TRBV7-2; j_gene: TRBJ1-3; CDR3nt: TGTGCCAGCAGCTTACAACAAGACTCTGGAAACACCATATATTTT; CDR3aa: CASSLQQDSGNTIYF
abundance: once; len: 15; d_gene: TRBD1; v_gene: TRBV4-2; j_gene: TRBJ2-1; CDR3nt: TGTGCCAGCAGCCCGCTGGGGACAGGGGTAAATGAGCAGTTCTTC; CDR3aa: CASSPLGTGVNEQFF
abundance: .; len: 15; d_gene: .; v_gene: TRBV5-6; j_gene: TRBJ2-7; CDR3nt: TGTGCCAGCAGCCCCGAGAAGCGGGTGTCCTACGAGCAGTACTTC; CDR3aa: CASSPEKRVSYEQYF
abundance: .; len: 14; d_gene: .; v_gene: TRBV5-4; j_gene: TRBJ1-3; CDR3nt: TGTGCCAGCAGCTTGGACAGCTCTGGAAACACCATATATTTT; CDR3aa: CASSLDSSGNTIYF
abundance: once; len: 14; d_gene: .; v_gene: TRBV11-2; j_gene: TRBJ2-1; CDR3nt: TGTGCCAGCAGCTTAGATCGGTGGGGCGGTGAGCAGTTCTTC; CDR3aa: CASSLDRWGGEQFF
abundance: .; len: 16; d_gene: TRBD1; v_gene: TRBV5-8; j_gene: TRBJ1-2; CDR3nt: TGTGCCAGCAGCTTGGACGGGACAGCCTCTAACTATGGCTACACCTTC; CDR3aa: CASSLDGTASNYGYTF
abundance: .; len: 13; d_gene: TRBD1; v_gene: TRBV29-1; j_gene: TRBJ1-2; CDR3nt: TGCAGCGTTGAGGGGACAGCTAACTATGGCTACACCTTC; CDR3aa: CSVEGTANYGYTF
abundance: .; len: 16; d_gene: .; v_gene: TRBV7-2; j_gene: TRBJ2-2; CDR3nt: TGTGCCAGCAGCACCGCTCAGGGGACGTTCGCCGGGGAGCTGTTTTTT; CDR3aa: CASSTAQGTFAGELFF
abundance: .; len: 13; d_gene: .; v_gene: TRBV10-3; j_gene: TRBJ1-1; CDR3nt: TGTGCCAGTCACTTTGGGGGAGGTGCTGAAGCTTTCTTT; CDR3aa: CASHFGGGAEAFF
abundance: .; len: 12; d_gene: .; v_gene: TRBV6-5; j_gene: TRBJ1-2; CDR3nt: TGTGCCAGCGGGGGAGGGGTTCGGGGCTACACCTTC; CDR3aa: CASGGGVRGYTF
abundance: .; len: 14; d_gene: TRBD2; v_gene: TRBV11-3; j_gene: TRBJ2-1; CDR3nt: TGTGCCAGCGGGATAGCGGGGGGCTACAATGAGCAGTTCTTC; CDR3aa: CASGIAGGYNEQFF
abundance: .; len: 15; d_gene: TRBD1; v_gene: TRBV6-5; j_gene: TRBJ1-5; CDR3nt: TGTGCCAGCAGTTACTCGGGACAGACGCATCAGCCCCAGCATTTT; CDR3aa: CASSYSGQTHQPQHF
abundance: .; len: 16; d_gene: TRBD1; v_gene: TRBV7-2; j_gene: TRBJ1-1; CDR3nt: TGTGCCAGCAGCCCACGCAGGGGGCAGGGGAGCACTGAAGCTTTCTTT; CDR3aa: CASSPRRGQGSTEAFF
abundance: .; len: 13; d_gene: TRBD2; v_gene: TRBV25-1; j_gene: TRBJ2-7; CDR3nt: TGTGCCAGCCCCGGGACTAGCTCCTACGAGCAGTACTTC; CDR3aa: CASPGTSSYEQYF
abundance: .; len: 13; d_gene: .; v_gene: TRBV5-1; j_gene: TRBJ2-1; CDR3nt: TGCGCCAGCAGCTTGGGAGATTACAATGAGCAGTTCTTC; CDR3aa: CASSLGDYNEQFF
abundance: .; len: 14; d_gene: TRBD1; v_gene: TRBV9; j_gene: TRBJ2-1; CDR3nt: TGTGCCAGCAGCGTAGGGGACAGGGGCTATGAGCAGTTCTTC; CDR3aa: CASSVGDRGYEQFF
abundance: .; len: 14; d_gene: TRBD2; v_gene: TRBV6-5; j_gene: TRBJ2-3; CDR3nt: TGTGCCAGCAGGGGACTAGGTAGCACAGATACGCAGTATTTT; CDR3aa: CASRGLGSTDTQYF